The rows below give T cell receptor beta chains drawn from one sample of a study of CD8 T cells in Susac syndrome. TCRdb redid the calling of the immunoSEQ multiplex PCR reads with MiXCR, one entry per CDR3 protein. This table has some 150,000 distinct CDR3 sequences, roughly 95% appearing once. The sequenced material came from CD4+ T cells from PBMCs. These receptor sequences come from a human donor with Susac syndrome. Both conserved end residues are part of each CDR3. Each record gives: J gene, V gene, D gene, clone size, CDR3 protein, CDR3 DNA. D genes are given only for firm matches. Clone size appears in some rows only: once, few, many, or a class for an expanded clone.

>TRBJ2-7|TRBV20-1|NA|once
CSAIPADSYEQYF
TGCAGTGCCATCCCCGCTGATTCCTACGAGCAGTACTTC
>TRBJ1-2|TRBV12-3/TRBV12-4|TRBD1|NA
CASRRTGTSNYGYTF
TGTGCCAGCAGGCGGACAGGGACCTCAAACTATGGCTACACCTTC
>TRBJ2-5|TRBV11-2|TRBD2|NA
CASSLGLAGGNRTWTQYF
TGTGCCAGCAGCCTTGGACTAGCGGGGGGAAACCGGACGTGGACCCAGTACTTC
>TRBJ2-7|TRBV29-1|NA|NA
CSVTRGGPYEQYF
TGCAGCGTTACAAGGGGGGGCCCCTACGAGCAGTACTTC
>TRBJ1-2|TRBV4-2|TRBD1|NA
CASSQGRGPNNYGYTF
TGTGCCAGCAGCCAAGGCAGGGGGCCAAATAACTATGGCTACACCTTC
>TRBJ2-2|TRBV3-1|TRBD2|NA
CASSRRASGDTGELFF
TGTGCCAGCAGCCGCCGGGCCAGCGGGGACACCGGGGAGCTGTTTTTT
>TRBJ1-2|TRBV3-1|NA|NA
CASSGPSGYTF
TGTGCCAGCTCGGGACCTTCTGGCTACACCTTC
>TRBJ2-3|TRBV20-1|NA|NA
CSASPWEADTQYF
TGCAGTGCTAGTCCCTGGGAGGCAGATACGCAGTATTTT
>TRBJ1-2|TRBV5-1|TRBD1|NA
CASRVGQGTVYGYTF
TGCGCCAGCAGGGTTGGACAGGGAACGGTCTATGGCTACACCTTC
>TRBJ1-5|TRBV20-1|NA|NA
CSALERQVGQPQHF
TGCAGTGCACTAGAGAGGCAGGTTGGTCAGCCCCAGCATTTT
>TRBJ1-2|TRBV10-3|NA|NA
CAISEGSANYGYTF
TGTGCCATCAGTGAGGGGAGCGCTAACTATGGCTACACCTTC
>TRBJ2-2|TRBV20-1|NA|NA
CSARDKTNTGELFF
TGCAGTGCTAGAGATAAGACGAACACCGGGGAGCTGTTTTTT
>TRBJ2-7|TRBV4-1|NA|NA
CASSHDPDSYEQYF
TGCGCCAGCAGCCATGACCCGGACAGCTACGAGCAGTACTTC
>TRBJ1-2|TRBV7-2|TRBD1|NA
CASSGTGQGARGYTF
TGTGCCAGCAGCGGTACCGGACAGGGGGCGCGGGGCTACACCTTC
>TRBJ2-1|TRBV6-1|NA|NA
CASSEAQRKQFF
TGTGCCAGCAGTGAAGCGCAGAGAAAGCAGTTCTTC
>TRBJ2-3|TRBV29-1|NA|NA
CSVSGGREDTQYF
TGCAGCGTCTCCGGCGGTCGTGAAGATACGCAGTATTTT
>TRBJ1-2|TRBV20-1|NA|NA
CSAPQSTMGGYTF
TGCAGTGCCCCCCAGTCAACCATGGGTGGCTACACCTTC
>TRBJ1-2|TRBV5-1|NA|NA
CASSSDGSYYGYTF
TGCGCCAGCAGTTCTGACGGATCCTACTATGGCTACACCTTC
>TRBJ2-5|TRBV20-1|TRBD2|NA
CSASGGAGVQETQYF
TGCAGTGCTAGCGGGGGGGCAGGAGTCCAAGAGACCCAGTACTTC
>TRBJ2-5|TRBV20-1|TRBD1|NA
CSAKGAQETQYF
TGCAGTGCGAAGGGGGCCCAAGAGACCCAGTACTTC
>TRBJ2-7|TRBV7-2|NA|NA
CASSLDPGSSYEQYF
TGTGCCAGCAGCCTAGACCCGGGCAGCTCCTACGAGCAGTACTTC
>TRBJ2-5|TRBV3-1|TRBD1|NA
CATQGAEETQYF
TGTGCCACCCAGGGGGCGGAAGAGACCCAGTACTTC
>TRBJ2-7|TRBV4-2|NA|NA
CASSQDRTEQYF
TGTGCCAGCAGCCAAGACCGCACCGAGCAGTACTTC